This TCR beta chain was documented in a study of control samples from healthy donors and cancer patients. Using immunoSEQ multiplex PCR, the repertoire was profiled, and TCRdb retains in-frame clones only, with some absent. The sample yields some 90,000 clones, 80% to 95% seen once. Sequences were obtained from blood. This receptor was taken from a woman in her 30s in good health.

The CDR3 DNA reads TGTGCCAGTAGTGCACAGGGGAAAGGGGCTTTCTTT. Its translation is CASSAQGKGAFF. The chain combines TRBV19 with TRBJ1-1; 7 bases are a match to TRBD1. The CDR3 extends over 12 amino acids. Trimming removed 5 bases from V and 11 bases from J; junction bases left unmatched: 8. Per the germline V gene, CDR1 is LNHDA and CDR2 is SQIVND (reference sequence).